These 2 T cell receptor beta chains were sequenced from one sample in a study of T-cell memory formation after mild COVID-19. TCRdb reprocessed the 5' RACE reads via MiXCR and lists one record per CDR3 protein. Of about 430,000 distinct CDR3 sequences listed, approximately 24% are singletons. The specimen sequenced was PBMCs or a T cell subset sorted from them (not recorded which). The receptors were gathered from an adult woman who had mild COVID-19 (a few samples of this study predate the infection). Cell type and time point are not known.

V gene TRBV7-6 combines with J gene TRBJ2-6; D might be TRBD1 (5 bases). CDR3 size: 17 residues. The germline V and J ends were trimmed by 5 bases and 0 bases, with 14 bases remaining between them. Per the germline V gene, CDR1 is SGHVS and CDR2 is FNYEAQ. DNA for the CDR3: TGTGCCAGCAGCACCAGGGTGACCCTCTCTGGGGCCAACGTCCTGACTTTC. Amino acids: CASSTRVTLSGANVLTF.

This chain joins TRBV3-1 and TRBJ2-7; D is possibly TRBD1 or TRBD2 (5 bases each). The CDR3 covers 15 residues. Deletions cut 3 bases from V and 2 bases from J, with 14 bases between. Germline assignment: CDR1 LGHDT and CDR2 YNNKEL (reference sequence). The CDR3 DNA follows: TGTGCCAGCAGCCATCCAGGGCAGCGGACCTACGAGCAGTACTTC. Amino acids: CASSHPGQRTYEQYF.